These 10 T cell receptor beta chains originate from one sample sequenced in a study of shared clonotypes between healthy human individuals. CD45RO negativity and positive selection for CCR7 defined naive CD8 cells, a population that excluded terminally differentiated effector memory CD45RA+ cells. Method: immunoSEQ multiplex PCR; TCRdb's copy keeps in-frame clones and lacks some. The table has under 2,000,000 clones, about 95% seen once. What was sequenced was naive CD8+ T cells sorted from blood. The receptors were gathered from a young man in good health.

This chain joins TRBV27 and TRBJ2-7; D is uncertain. The CDR3 has 15 residues. Germline V gene sequence: CDR1 MNHEY, CDR2 SMNVEV (reference sequence). Trimming shortened V by 2 bases and J by 3 bases, and 14 bases separated the two germline ends. In nucleotides, the CDR3 is TGTGCCAGCAGTTTAGTCCAGGCAGCTCTCTACGAGCAGTACTTC. Residues: CASSLVQAALYEQYF.

J is TRBJ1-2 and V is TRBV6-5; a weak D match, TRBD1 (5 bases). Deletions cut 2 bases from V and 8 bases from J, with 15 bases between. CDR1 is MNHEY, CDR2 SVGAGI, per germline. The CDR3 is made up of 14 amino acids. The CDR3 reads CASSYRGRVIGYTF. The CDR3 coding sequence is TGTGCCAGCAGTTACAGGGGTCGAGTGATCGGCTACACCTTC.

The rearrangement joins TRBV27 to TRBJ1-4; TRBD1 matches at 11 bases. This CDR3 region has 15 residues. V lost 5 bases and J lost 7; bases outside the gene matches: 6. Germline CDR1 and CDR2: MNHEY and SMNVEV (reference sequence). The CDR3 loop is CASSLRTGGSEKLFF. DNA for the CDR3: TGTGCCAGCAGTCTAAGGACAGGGGGCAGTGAAAAACTGTTTTTT.

The V call is TRBV5-1, the J call TRBJ1-2, with 7 bases fitting TRBD1. This CDR3 is built from 16 residues. Germline V gives CDR1 SGHRS, CDR2 YFSETQ. The V and J ends lost 5 bases and 3 bases, in that order; junction bases with no gene match: 13. The CDR3 sequence is CASRGGGAGFDYGYTF. For the CDR3, the DNA is TGCGCCAGCAGGGGAGGGGGCGCCGGATTCGACTATGGCTACACCTTC. The full variable domain, in which reference TRBV5-1 and TRBJ1-2 provide the parts outside the CDR3, is KAGVTQTPRYLIKTRGQQVTLSCSPISGHRSVSWYQQTPGQGLQFLFEYFSETQRNKGNFPGRFSGRQFSNSRSEMNVSTLELGDSALYLCASRGGGAGFDYGYTFGSGTRLTVV.

This clone was detected only once. This rearrangement joins TRBV7-9 to TRBJ2-1, with a tentative D call TRBD2 (5 bases). This CDR3 has 15 amino acids. V gave up 6 bases and J gave up 2 bases, with 14 bases separating them. CDR1 is SEHNR, CDR2 FQNEAQ, per germline (reference sequence). The CDR3 DNA follows: TGTGCCAGCAGTCCTAGCCTCTCTCCCTACAATGAGCAGTTCTTC. Residues: CASSPSLSPYNEQFF.

CDR3 loop: CASSLAPLFPGELFF. CDR3 DNA sequence: TGTGCCAGCAGCTTAGCGCCACTATTCCCCGGGGAGCTGTTTTTT. This chain joins TRBV7-9 and TRBJ2-2; D unresolved. Germline-derived CDR1 and CDR2 are SEHNR and FQNEAQ (reference sequence). V dropped 0 bases and J dropped 6 bases, with 11 bases sitting between them. This CDR3 is built from 15 residues.

This chain uses TRBV9 with TRBJ2-5; TRBD2 matches 12 bases. This CDR3 has 16 amino acids. V gave up 3 bases and J gave up 0 bases; unmatched junction bases: 3. CDR1 and CDR2 from the germline V gene are SGDLS and YYNGEE. CDR3 sequence reads: CASSATSGRYQETQYF. The DNA for the CDR3 is TGTGCCAGCAGCGCCACTAGCGGGAGGTACCAAGAGACCCAGTACTTC.

Of note for this clone: One junction end does not reproduce the germline sequence, and a read error may be involved. The genes are TRBV7-7 and TRBJ2-1; weak D call: TRBD1 (5 bases). The germline CDR1 and CDR2 sequences are SSHAT and FNYEAQ (reference sequence). CDR3 length: 15 amino acids. The CDR3 is CASSVDQGSYNEQFF. CDR3 bases: TGTGCTAGCAGCGTTGACCAGGGCTCCTACAATGAGCAGTTCTTC.

The V and J genes are TRBV7-8 and TRBJ2-5, with D tentatively TRBD2 (6 bases). CDR1 is SGHVS and CDR2 is FQNEAQ in the germline V gene. This CDR3 has 15 residues. V lost 5 bases to trimming and J lost 3 bases, with 16 bases between them. CDR3 DNA: TGTGCCAGCAGCCCCCTGGAGGGATGGGAAGAGACCCAGTACTTC. Its protein product is CASSPLEGWEETQYF.

The rearrangement joins TRBV19 to TRBJ1-1; possibly TRBD1 for D (6 bases). Trimming took 3 bases from V and 5 from J, leaving 16 bases between them. CDR3 length: 15 residues. CDR1 LNHDA and CDR2 SQIVND come from the germline V gene (reference sequence). The CDR3 nucleotides are TGTGCCAGTAGTATGGGGACATGGATTGCAACTGAAGCTTTCTTT. Encoded protein: CASSMGTWIATEAFF.